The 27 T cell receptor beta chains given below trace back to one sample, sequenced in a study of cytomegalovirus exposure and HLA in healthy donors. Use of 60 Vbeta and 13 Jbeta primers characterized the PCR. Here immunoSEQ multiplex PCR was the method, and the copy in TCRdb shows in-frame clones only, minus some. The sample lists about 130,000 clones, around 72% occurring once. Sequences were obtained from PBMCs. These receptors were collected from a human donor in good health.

This CDR3 reads CASSSIAGVNEQYF. DNA of the CDR3: TGTGCCAGCAGTTCAATAGCAGGGGTCAACGAGCAGTACTTC. The rearrangement links TRBV28 to TRBJ2-7; TRBD1 is a possible D gene (6 bases). V lost 4 bases to trimming and J lost 5 bases, with 15 bases between them. The CDR3 has 14 residues. CDR1 is MDHEN and CDR2 is SYDVKM in the germline V gene.

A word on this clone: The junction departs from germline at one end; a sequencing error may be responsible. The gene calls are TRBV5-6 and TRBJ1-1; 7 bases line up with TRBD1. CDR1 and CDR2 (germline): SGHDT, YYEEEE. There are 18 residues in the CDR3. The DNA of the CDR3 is TGTGCCAGCAGCTTTGAGCGACAGGGACCCCTATTGAACGCTGAAGCTTTCTTT. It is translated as CASSFERQGPLLNAEAFF.

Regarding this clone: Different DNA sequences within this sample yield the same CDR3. CDR3 in amino acids: CASSLTGPDTQYF. In DNA, the CDR3 is TGTGCCAGCAGCCTGACAGGGCCAGATACGCAGTATTTT. The chain uses TRBV7-9 and TRBJ2-3, with 7 nucleotides matching TRBD1. The J segment lost 4 bases and the V segment lost 5 bases, leaving 3 bases of the junction unmatched. Germline V lookup: CDR1 SEHNR, CDR2 FQNEAQ (reference sequence). CDR3 length: 13 residues.

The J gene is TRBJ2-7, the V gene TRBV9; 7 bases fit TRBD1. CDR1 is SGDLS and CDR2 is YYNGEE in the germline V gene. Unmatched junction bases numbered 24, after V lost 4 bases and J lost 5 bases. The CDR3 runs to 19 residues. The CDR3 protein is CASSPRLDHRGSPRDEQYF. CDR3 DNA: TGTGCCAGCAGCCCCAGACTTGACCACAGGGGCTCGCCGCGGGACGAGCAGTACTTC.

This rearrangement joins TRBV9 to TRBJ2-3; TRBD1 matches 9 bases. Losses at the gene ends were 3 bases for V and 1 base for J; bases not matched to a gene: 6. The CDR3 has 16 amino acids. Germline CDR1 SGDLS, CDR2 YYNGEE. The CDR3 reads CASSGGRTGGTDTQYF. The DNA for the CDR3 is TGTGCCAGCAGCGGAGGAAGGACAGGGGGCACAGATACGCAGTATTTT.

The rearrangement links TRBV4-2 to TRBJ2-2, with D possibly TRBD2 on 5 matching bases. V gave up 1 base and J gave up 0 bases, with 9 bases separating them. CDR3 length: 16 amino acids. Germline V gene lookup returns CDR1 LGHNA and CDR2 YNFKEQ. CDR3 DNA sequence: TGTGCCAGCAGCCAAGGGGAGCGGACGAACACCGGGGAGCTGTTTTTT. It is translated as CASSQGERTNTGELFF.

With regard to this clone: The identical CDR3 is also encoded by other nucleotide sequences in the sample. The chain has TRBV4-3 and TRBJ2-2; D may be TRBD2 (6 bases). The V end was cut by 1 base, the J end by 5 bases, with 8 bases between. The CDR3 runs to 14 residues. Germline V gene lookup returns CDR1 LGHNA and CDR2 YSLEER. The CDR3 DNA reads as TGCGCCAGCAGCCAAGTAGGAGGGACCGGGGAGCTGTTTTTT. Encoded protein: CASSQVGGTGELFF.

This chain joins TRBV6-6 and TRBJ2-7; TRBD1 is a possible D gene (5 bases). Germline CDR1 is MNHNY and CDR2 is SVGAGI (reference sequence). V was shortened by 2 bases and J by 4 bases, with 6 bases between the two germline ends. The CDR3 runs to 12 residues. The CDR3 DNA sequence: TGTGCCAGCAGTTACCAGGGTTACGAGCAGTACTTC. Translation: CASSYQGYEQYF.

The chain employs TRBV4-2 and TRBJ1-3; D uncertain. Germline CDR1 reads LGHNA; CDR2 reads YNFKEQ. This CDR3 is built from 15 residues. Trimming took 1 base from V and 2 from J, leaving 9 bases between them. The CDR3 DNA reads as TGTGCCAGCAGCCAAGGGCCACCACCTGGAAACACCATATATTTT. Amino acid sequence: CASSQGPPPGNTIYF.

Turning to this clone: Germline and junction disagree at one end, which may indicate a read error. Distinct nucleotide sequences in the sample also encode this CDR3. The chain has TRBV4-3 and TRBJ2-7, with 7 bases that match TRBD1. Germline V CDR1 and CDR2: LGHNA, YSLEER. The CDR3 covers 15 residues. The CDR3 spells CASSQEFGQANEQYF. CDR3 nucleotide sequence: TGCGCCAGCAGCCAAGAATTCGGACAGGCAAACGAACAGTACTTC.

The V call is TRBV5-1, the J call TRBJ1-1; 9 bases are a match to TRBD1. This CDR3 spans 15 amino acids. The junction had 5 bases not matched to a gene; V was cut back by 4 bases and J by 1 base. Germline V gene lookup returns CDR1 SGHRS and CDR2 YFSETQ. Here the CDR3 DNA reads TGCGCCAGCAGCATACGGACAGGGGCGAACACTGAAGCTTTCTTT. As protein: CASSIRTGANTEAFF.

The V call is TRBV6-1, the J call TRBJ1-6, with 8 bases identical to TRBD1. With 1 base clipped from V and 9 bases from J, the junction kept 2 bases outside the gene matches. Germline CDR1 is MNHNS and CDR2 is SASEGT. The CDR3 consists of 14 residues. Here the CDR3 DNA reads TGTGCCAGCAGTGAAGGGACAGGGTTTTCACCCCTCCACTTT. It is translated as CASSEGTGFSPLHF.

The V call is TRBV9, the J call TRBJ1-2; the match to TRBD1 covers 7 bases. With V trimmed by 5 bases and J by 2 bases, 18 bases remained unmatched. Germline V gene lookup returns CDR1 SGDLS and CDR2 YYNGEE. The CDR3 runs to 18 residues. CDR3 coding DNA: TGTGCCAGCAGTCGGAGCCCCGGGACAGTTTACTCAAACTATGGCTACACCTTC. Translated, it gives CASSRSPGTVYSNYGYTF.

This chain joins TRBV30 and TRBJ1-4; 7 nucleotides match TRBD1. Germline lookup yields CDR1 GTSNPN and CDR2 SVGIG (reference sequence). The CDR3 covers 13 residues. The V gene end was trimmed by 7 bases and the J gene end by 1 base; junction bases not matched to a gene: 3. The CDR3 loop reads CALSGGTNEKLFF. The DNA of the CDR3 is TGTGCCTTGTCAGGGGGAACTAATGAAAAACTGTTTTTT.

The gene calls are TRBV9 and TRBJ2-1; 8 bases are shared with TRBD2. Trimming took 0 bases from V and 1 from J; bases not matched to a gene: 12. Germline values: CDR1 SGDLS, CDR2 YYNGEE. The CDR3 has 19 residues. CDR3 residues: CASSVDFKNGRGSYNEQFF. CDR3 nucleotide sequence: TGTGCCAGCAGCGTAGATTTTAAGAACGGGAGGGGGTCCTACAATGAGCAGTTCTTC.

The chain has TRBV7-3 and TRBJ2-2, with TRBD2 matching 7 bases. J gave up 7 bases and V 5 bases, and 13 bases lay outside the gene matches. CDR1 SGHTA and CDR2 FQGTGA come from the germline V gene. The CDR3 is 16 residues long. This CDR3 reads CASSPHRGTGGGELFF. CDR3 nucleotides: TGTGCCAGCAGCCCGCACCGCGGGACGGGAGGCGGGGAGCTGTTTTTT.

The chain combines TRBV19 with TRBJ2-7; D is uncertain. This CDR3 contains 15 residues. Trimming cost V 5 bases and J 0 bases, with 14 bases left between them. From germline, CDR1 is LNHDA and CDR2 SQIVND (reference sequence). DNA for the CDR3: TGTGCCAGTAGTCCGCGAGAGGTCTACTCCTACGAGCAGTACTTC. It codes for CASSPREVYSYEQYF.

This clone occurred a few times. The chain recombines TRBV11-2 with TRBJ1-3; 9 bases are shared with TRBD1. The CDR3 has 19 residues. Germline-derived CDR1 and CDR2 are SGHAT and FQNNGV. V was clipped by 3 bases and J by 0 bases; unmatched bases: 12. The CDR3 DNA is TGTGCCAGCAGCTTTTTAGATGGGACAGGGCCCCTCTCTGGAAACACCATATATTTT. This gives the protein CASSFLDGTGPLSGNTIYF.

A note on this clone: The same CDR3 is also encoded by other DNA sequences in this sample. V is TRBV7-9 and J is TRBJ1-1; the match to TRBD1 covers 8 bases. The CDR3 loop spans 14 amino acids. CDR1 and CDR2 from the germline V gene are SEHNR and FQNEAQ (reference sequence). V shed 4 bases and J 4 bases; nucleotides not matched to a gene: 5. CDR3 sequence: CASSSDRVSTEAFF. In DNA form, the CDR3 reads TGTGCCAGCAGCTCGGACAGGGTGAGCACTGAAGCTTTCTTT.

The CDR3 here is CASSGEVAASSYNEQFF. The CDR3 DNA reads TGTGCCAGCAGTGGGGAGGTAGCGGCCAGCTCCTACAATGAGCAGTTCTTC. The chain couples TRBV6-1 to TRBJ2-1; tentatively, D is TRBD2 (6 bases). Germline loops: CDR1 MNHNS, CDR2 SASEGT. V gave up 4 bases and J gave up 0 bases, with 16 bases separating them. The CDR3 has 17 residues.

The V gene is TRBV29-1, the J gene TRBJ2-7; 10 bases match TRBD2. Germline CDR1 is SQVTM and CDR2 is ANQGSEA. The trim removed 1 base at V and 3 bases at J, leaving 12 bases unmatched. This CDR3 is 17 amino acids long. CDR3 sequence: CSVEGGLAGARFYEQYF. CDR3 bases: TGCAGCGTTGAAGGGGGCCTAGCGGGAGCAAGATTCTACGAGCAGTACTTC.

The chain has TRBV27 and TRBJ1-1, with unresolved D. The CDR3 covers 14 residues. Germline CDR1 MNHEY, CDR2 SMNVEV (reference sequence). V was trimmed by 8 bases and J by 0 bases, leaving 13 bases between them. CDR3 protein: CASGPPQMNTEAFF. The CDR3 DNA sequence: TGTGCCAGCGGCCCCCCCCAGATGAACACTGAAGCTTTCTTT.

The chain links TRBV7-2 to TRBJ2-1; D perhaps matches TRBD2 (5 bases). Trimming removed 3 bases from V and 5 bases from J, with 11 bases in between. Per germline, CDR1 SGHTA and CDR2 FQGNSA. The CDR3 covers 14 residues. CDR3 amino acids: CASSFAGKDNEQFF. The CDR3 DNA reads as TGTGCCAGCAGCTTTGCCGGGAAGGACAATGAGCAGTTCTTC.

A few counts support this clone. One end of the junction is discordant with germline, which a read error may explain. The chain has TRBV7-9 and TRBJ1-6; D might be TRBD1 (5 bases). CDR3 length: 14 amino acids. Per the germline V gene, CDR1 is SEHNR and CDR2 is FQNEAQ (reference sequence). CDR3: CSSSLGAGNSPLHF. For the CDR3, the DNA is TGTTCCAGCAGCTTAGGGGCGGGAAATTCACCCCTCCACTTT.

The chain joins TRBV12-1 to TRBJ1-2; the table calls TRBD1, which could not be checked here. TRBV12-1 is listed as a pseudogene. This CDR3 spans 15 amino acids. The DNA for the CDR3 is TGTGCCAGCAGCTTTGGGGGTGACAGGGTCTATGGCTACACCTTC. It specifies CASSFGGDRVYGYTF.

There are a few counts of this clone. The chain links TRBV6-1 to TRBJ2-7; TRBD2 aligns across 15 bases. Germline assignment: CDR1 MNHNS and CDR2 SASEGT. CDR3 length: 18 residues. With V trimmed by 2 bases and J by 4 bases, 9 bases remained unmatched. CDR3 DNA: TGTGCCAGCAGTGAATTGCGGACTAGCGGGGGGGCCAGGTACGAGCAGTACTTC. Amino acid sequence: CASSELRTSGGARYEQYF.

Written as DNA, the CDR3 is TGTGCCAGCAGCTTAGCCCAGGGGAATCAGCCCCAGCATTTT. It codes for CASSLAQGNQPQHF. This chain connects TRBV7-2 to TRBJ1-5; D possibly corresponds to TRBD1 (6 bases). Germline V gene sequence: CDR1 SGHTA, CDR2 FQGNSA. The ends were cut back, 0 bases at V and 4 bases at J, with 7 bases in the middle. The CDR3 extends over 14 amino acids.